This T cell receptor beta chain was identified in a study of shared clonotypes between healthy human individuals. At the level of the study: CD4 naive cells filled three plates per donor, CD4 memory three, CD8 naive two and CD8 memory one.

Trimming left V 1 base short and J 4 bases short, with 14 bases between. CDR1 is LNHDA and CDR2 is SQIVND in the germline V gene (reference sequence). The length of the CDR3 is 16 residues. Profiling relied on immunoSEQ multiplex PCR, and the TCRdb table lists in-frame clones only, not all of them. The sample shows more than 1.2 million clones, 98% of them seen only once. This chain connects TRBV19 to TRBJ1-5, with D perhaps TRBD1 (6 bases). This clonotype was sampled from a man aged 25-45 years in good health. Input material: naive CD4+ T cells sorted from blood. The sample's subset: CD45RA+ positively selected. This CDR3 is CASSIVRQVGNQPQHF. The CDR3 DNA reads TGTGCCAGTAGTATAGTTCGACAGGTGGGTAATCAGCCCCAGCATTTT.